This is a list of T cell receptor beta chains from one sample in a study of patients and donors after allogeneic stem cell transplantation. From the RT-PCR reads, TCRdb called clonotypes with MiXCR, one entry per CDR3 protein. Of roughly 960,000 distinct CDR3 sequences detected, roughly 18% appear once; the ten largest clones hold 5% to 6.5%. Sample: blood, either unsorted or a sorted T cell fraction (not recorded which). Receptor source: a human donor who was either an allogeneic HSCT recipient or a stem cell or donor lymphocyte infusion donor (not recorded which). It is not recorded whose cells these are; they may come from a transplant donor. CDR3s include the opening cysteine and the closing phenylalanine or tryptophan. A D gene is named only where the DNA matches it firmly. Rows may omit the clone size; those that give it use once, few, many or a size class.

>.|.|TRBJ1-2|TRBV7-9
TGTGCCAGCAGCTTAGCAGATGGATCCATCCCCCATGGCTACACCTTC
CASSLADGSIPHGYTF
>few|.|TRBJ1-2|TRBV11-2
TGTGCCAGCAGCCACCAGGGCAGGGGACGCTCCTATGGCTACACCTTC
CASSHQGRGRSYGYTF
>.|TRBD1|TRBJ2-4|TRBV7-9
TGTGCCAGCAGGCGGACAGGGGGTCTCTCTAACATTCAGTACTTC
CASRRTGGLSNIQYF
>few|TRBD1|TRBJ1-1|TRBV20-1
TGCAGTGCTCGACAGGGTTCACGAACGAACACTGAAGCTTTCTTT
CSARQGSRTNTEAFF
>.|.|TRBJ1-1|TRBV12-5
TGTGCTAGTGGTTTAGGGACTAGGGGGTATAGGGCTGAAGCTTTCTTT
CASGLGTRGYRAEAFF
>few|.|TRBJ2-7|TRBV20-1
TGCAGTGCTAGAGACCGGAGAGGCCGCCACGAGCAGTACTTC
CSARDRRGRHEQYF
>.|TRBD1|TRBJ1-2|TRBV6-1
TGTGCCAGCAGCCCAGACAGGGGAGGAAGCTATGGCTACACCTTC
CASSPDRGGSYGYTF
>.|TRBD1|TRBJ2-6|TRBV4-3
TGCGCCAGCAGCCTCTGGACAGGCTCTGGGGCCAACGTCCTGACTTTC
CASSLWTGSGANVLTF
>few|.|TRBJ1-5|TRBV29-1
TGCAGCGTTTATGTGGGGGGCAATCAGCCCCAGCATTTT
CSVYVGGNQPQHF
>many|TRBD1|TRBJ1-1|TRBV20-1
TGCAGTGCCCCGACAGGGGGGAGCACTGAAGCTTTCTTT
CSAPTGGSTEAFF
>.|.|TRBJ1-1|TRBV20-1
TGCAGTGCTTATACGGGGCAGGGTGTTGGTGGCACTGAAGCTTTCTTT
CSAYTGQGVGGTEAFF
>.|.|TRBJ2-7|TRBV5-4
TGTGCCAGCAGCTTGGGGATTTCCTCCGAGCAGTACTTC
CASSLGISSEQYF
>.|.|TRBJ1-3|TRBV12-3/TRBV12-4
TGTGCCAGCAGTTGGGAGTTCTGGGGAACCGGAAACACCATATATTTT
CASSWEFWGTGNTIYF
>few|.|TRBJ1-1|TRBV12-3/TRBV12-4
TGTGCCAGCAGTCTGTCGACATCCACTGAAGCTTTCTTT
CASSLSTSTEAFF
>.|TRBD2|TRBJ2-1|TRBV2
TGTGCCAGCAGTGGTGGACTAGCCCCGAGCTCCTACAATGAGCAGTTCTTC
CASSGGLAPSSYNEQFF
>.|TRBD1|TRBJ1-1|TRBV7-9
TGTGCCAGCAGCTTAGGAGGGACAGGGAAGAACACTGAAGCTTTCTTT
CASSLGGTGKNTEAFF
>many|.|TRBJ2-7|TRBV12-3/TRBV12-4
TGTGCCAGCAGTTTAGCCGTGGAGCAGTACTTC
CASSLAVEQYF
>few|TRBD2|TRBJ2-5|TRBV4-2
TGTGCCAGCAGCCAAGTTGCTAGCGGGAGCCAAGAGACCCAGTACTTC
CASSQVASGSQETQYF
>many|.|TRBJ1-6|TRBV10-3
TGTGCCATCAGTGAAGAGACAGAAGCTAATTCACCCCTCCACTTT
CAISEETEANSPLHF
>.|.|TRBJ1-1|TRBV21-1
TGTCCCACAAAATTTCACGTGACTGAAGCTTTCTTT
CPTKFHVTEAFF
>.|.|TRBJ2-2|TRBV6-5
TGTGCCAGCAGGTACGGGACGTCGAACACCGGGGAGCTGTTTTTT
CASRYGTSNTGELFF
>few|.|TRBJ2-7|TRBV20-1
TGCAGTGCTCCAAGGCCCGACAGGTCCCAGTGGTACTTC
CSAPRPDRSQWYF
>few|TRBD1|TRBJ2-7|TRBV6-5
TGTGCCAGCAGGACAGGGGTAGGCGAGCAGTACTTC
CASRTGVGEQYF
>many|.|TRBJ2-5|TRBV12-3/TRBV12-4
TGTGCCAGCAGTTCCTCCAAGCCAGAGACCCAGTACTTC
CASSSSKPETQYF
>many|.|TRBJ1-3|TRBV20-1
TGCAGTGCTAGAGACGACACCCACTCTGGAAACACCATATATTTT
CSARDDTHSGNTIYF
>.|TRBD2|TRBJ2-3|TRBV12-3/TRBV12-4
TGTGCCAGCAGTTTACTCGCGGGACTAGCATTCACAGATACGCAGTATTTT
CASSLLAGLAFTDTQYF
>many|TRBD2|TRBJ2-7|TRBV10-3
TGTGCCATCAGTGAGTCTCGGGCTAGCGGGAGCAACGAGCAGTACTTC
CAISESRASGSNEQYF
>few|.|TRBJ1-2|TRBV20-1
TGCAGTCTGAGAACACGAGCTAACTATGGCTACACCTTC
CSLRTRANYGYTF
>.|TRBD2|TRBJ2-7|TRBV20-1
TGCAGTGCTAGCGCACTAGCGGGAGGACTTCGGGAGCAGTACTTC
CSASALAGGLREQYF
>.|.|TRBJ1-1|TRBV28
TGTGCCAGCAGTGCCGGGACGATGAACACTGAAGCTTTCTTT
CASSAGTMNTEAFF
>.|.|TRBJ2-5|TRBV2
TGTGCCAGCAGCGCTACTAGTCTTGGAGAGACCCAGTACTTC
CASSATSLGETQYF
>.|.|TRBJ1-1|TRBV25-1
TGTGCCAGCAGTCAAAAGACAGCCCTATTTACTGAAGCTTTCTTT
CASSQKTALFTEAFF
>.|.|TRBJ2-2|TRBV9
TGTGCCAGCAGCGCCCATGAGTACACCGGGGAGCTGTTTTTT
CASSAHEYTGELFF
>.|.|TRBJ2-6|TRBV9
TGTGCCAGCAGCGCCCGACAGAGCTCTGGGGCCAACGTCCTGACTTTC
CASSARQSSGANVLTF
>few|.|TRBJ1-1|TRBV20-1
TGCAGTGCTCCCCGAGCCAGAAAATACACTGAAGCTTTCTTT
CSAPRARKYTEAFF
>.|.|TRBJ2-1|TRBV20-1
TGCAGTGCCACCGAGCCTCGGAGCTCCTACAATGAGCAGTTCTTC
CSATEPRSSYNEQFF
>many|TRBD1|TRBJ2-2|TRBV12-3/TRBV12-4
TGTGCCAGCAGTTTGGACAGGGGGCATACCGGGGAGCTGTTTTTT
CASSLDRGHTGELFF